This T cell receptor (beta chain) was sequenced for a study of T cell clonotyping in hematopoietic cell transplantation. The assay was immunoSEQ multiplex PCR, and TCRdb's table has in-frame clones only and misses some. Among approximately 13,000 clones listed, approximately 97% were seen once. This clone came up once. V dropped 2 bases and J dropped 4 bases, with 14 bases sitting between them. The CDR3 sequence is 15 residues long. Germline CDR1 is KGHSH and CDR2 is LQKENI. The V call is TRBV18, the J call TRBJ1-2; D unresolved. Here the sequenced sample was peripheral blood mononuclear cells, taken 30 days after allogeneic stem cell transplant. This sequence was found in a female patient aged 50-59 years who had an allogeneic stem cell transplant from an unrelated donor, so T cells may come from the graft donor. Some clones in this sample may be carry-over from other donors' samples. CDR3 residues: CASSPSSSEGYGYTF. In nucleotides, the CDR3 is TGTGCCAGCTCACCAAGCTCGTCGGAGGGCTATGGCTACACCTTC. Filled out from reference TRBV18 and TRBJ1-2, the complete variable domain reads NAGVMQNPRHLVRRRGQEARLRCSPMKGHSHVYWYRQLPEEGLKFMVYLQKENIIDESGMPKERFSAEFPKEGPSILRIQQVVRGDSAAYFCASSPSSSEGYGYTFGSGTRLTVV.